This entry is about one T cell receptor beta chain. Its antigen remains unidentified. The method was immunoSEQ multiplex PCR; TCRdb's version includes in-frame clones alone and lacks a portion of them. Among some 51,000 clones, roughly 77% were seen once, and the ten largest hold roughly 8.5%. The data derive from a study of radiotherapy plus CTLA-4 blockade in lung cancer. In the study overall: More than 15% of enrolled patients responded objectively, and approximately 34% had disease control.

Study-level findings and limits: Interferon-beta and early blood T cell clone dynamics reportedly predicted response best.

Material: peripheral blood, obtained from a patient treated with radiotherapy plus ipilimumab. The sequence came from a human donor with non-small cell lung cancer who had a complete response to radiotherapy plus ipilimumab.

The CDR3: CASSNRLDNTGELFF. The CDR3 DNA sequence: TGTGCCAGCAGTAACCGACTAGATAACACCGGGGAGCTGTTTTTT. The V call is TRBV6-5, the J call TRBJ2-2; D may be TRBD2 (6 bases). The germline V gene has CDR1 MNHEY and CDR2 SVGAGI. V was trimmed by 5 bases and J by 2 bases, leaving 12 bases between them. The CDR3 is made up of 15 amino acids.